This TCR beta chain was observed in a study of T cells in Graves' hyperthyroidism and ophthalmopathy. General study results and limits: Stable hyperthyroidism was separated from ophthalmopathy by a model based on 13 V-J features.

This clonotype occurred many times. Its cognate antigen is unknown. The CDR3 loop spans 13 amino acids. Germline CDR1 and CDR2: MDHEN and SYDVKM. V was pared by 4 bases and J by 5 bases, with 12 bases between. Diagnoses rested on clinical symptoms, serum thyroxine and TRAb, thyroid ultrasound and orbital computed tomography. Each 10 ml fresh peripheral blood draw supplied the PBMCs. What was amplified from RNA transcripts were TCR beta CDR3 regions. The HTBI set primed first-round TCR CDR3 RT-PCR. TCRdb re-called the multiplex PCR reads with MiXCR, one entry per CDR3 protein. Of hundreds of thousands of distinct CDR3 sequences listed, approximately 23% are singletons.

This TCR was sampled from a woman aged 70-85 years with Graves' ophthalmopathy. The chain is built from TRBV28 and TRBJ2-7, with D tentatively TRBD1 or TRBD2 (6 bases each). Sequencing input: blood. CDR3 DNA sequence: TGTGCCAGCAGTTCTGGGGGGCGGAACGAGCAGTACTTC. Amino acid sequence: CASSSGGRNEQYF.